One and the same sample provided the 18 T cell receptor beta chains below, sequenced in a study of T cell responses to AZD1222 COVID-19 vaccine. Profiled with immunoSEQ multiplex PCR; TCRdb holds only in-frame clones, not every one. The table lists some 150,000 clones, around 89% of them singletons. The sequences come from peripheral blood, collected on day 0 of AZD1222 vaccination. The receptors here all came from an adult in good health.

This CDR3 is CASRPGQVNTGELFF. CDR3 DNA: TGTGCCAGTAGACCGGGACAGGTAAACACCGGGGAGCTGTTTTTT. V is TRBV19 and J is TRBJ2-2, with 8 bases matching TRBD1. The CDR3 runs 15 residues. Germline V CDR1 and CDR2: LNHDA, SQIVND (reference sequence). V was pared by 6 bases and J by 2 bases, with 5 bases of the junction left unmatched. The complete variable domain, with remaining parts taken from reference TRBV19 and TRBJ2-2, reads DGGITQSPKYLFRKEGQNVTLSCEQNLNHDAMYWYRQDPGQGLRLIYYSQIVNDFQKGDIAEGYSVSREKKESFPLTVTSAQKNPTAFYLCASRPGQVNTGELFFGEGSRLTVL.

The gene calls are TRBV18 and TRBJ2-1; D is unresolved. Germline CDR1 reads KGHSH; CDR2 reads LQKENI. Trimming cost V 0 bases and J 1 base, with 10 bases left between them. The CDR3 has 16 amino acids. The CDR3 coding sequence is TGTGCCAGCTCACCACCACCCTTAAGGTCCTACAATGAGCAGTTCTTC. Encoded protein: CASSPPPLRSYNEQFF.

The genes are TRBV13 and TRBJ2-5; 8 bases agree with TRBD1. The junction had 9 bases not matched to a gene; V was cut back by 5 bases and J by 7 bases. CDR1 is PRHDT and CDR2 is FYEKMQ in the germline V gene (reference sequence). CDR3 size: 14 residues. DNA of the CDR3: TGTGCCAGCAGCCAGGGACAGGCCAGCCGGACCCAGTACTTC. It codes for CASSQGQASRTQYF.

The chain uses TRBV7-9 and TRBJ1-2; D is uncertain. From germline, CDR1 is SEHNR and CDR2 FQNEAQ (reference sequence). Deletions cut 5 bases from V and 2 bases from J, with 9 bases between. This CDR3 is built from 13 residues. The CDR3 bases are TGTGCCAGCAGCCCGGACCAAAACTATGGCTACACCTTC. It yields the protein CASSPDQNYGYTF.

V gene TRBV2 combines with J gene TRBJ2-7, with a weak D call TRBD1 (5 bases). Trimming took 2 bases from V and 4 from J, leaving 18 bases between them. The CDR3 is 16 residues long. Germline V lookup: CDR1 SNHLY, CDR2 FYNNEI. The CDR3 loop reads CASSEWGSGPLYEQYF. CDR3 DNA sequence: TGTGCCAGCAGTGAATGGGGCTCGGGTCCGCTTTACGAGCAGTACTTC.

This clone was seen just once. The rearrangement links TRBV24-1 to TRBJ2-5, with 7 nucleotides matching TRBD2. Looked up from germline, CDR1 is KGHDR and CDR2 is SFDVKD. V lost 7 bases to trimming and J lost 4 bases; unmatched junction nucleotides: 11. CDR3 length equals 15 residues. CDR3: CATSPTAGEGETQYF. Written as DNA, the CDR3 is TGTGCCACCAGCCCAACCGCGGGAGAGGGAGAGACCCAGTACTTC.

The V call is TRBV10-3, the J call TRBJ2-3; the D is unclear. This CDR3 has 13 residues. The germline gives CDR1 ENHRY, CDR2 SYGVKD. V gave up 3 bases and J gave up 0 bases, with 4 bases separating them. The CDR3 loop reads CAISEDSTDTQYF. Written as DNA, the CDR3 is TGTGCCATCAGTGAAGACAGCACAGATACGCAGTATTTT.

The sample holds a few counts of this clone. The genes are TRBV4-3 and TRBJ2-1; 9 positions match TRBD2. Germline V gene lookup returns CDR1 LGHNA and CDR2 YSLEER. The CDR3 is 16 amino acids. V gave up 1 base and J gave up 4 bases; unmatched junction bases: 5. CDR3 bases: TGCGCCAGCAGCCAAGCAGGACTAGCGACGTACAATGAGCAGTTCTTC. Residues: CASSQAGLATYNEQFF.

The chain couples TRBV19 to TRBJ1-5; D call uncertain. The V gene's germline CDR1 is LNHDA and CDR2 SQIVND (reference sequence). V lost 3 bases, J lost 7 bases, and 16 bases lay in between. The CDR3 consists of 15 residues. In nucleotides, the CDR3 is TGTGCCAGTAGTATGGACTATGGGGTAGGACAGCCCCAGCATTTT. Translating it yields CASSMDYGVGQPQHF.

This clone has a single count. The same CDR3 can be traced to other DNA sequences in this sample. The rearrangement uses TRBV15 and TRBJ1-3; a possible D gene is TRBD1 (5 bases). This CDR3 is built from 15 residues. Germline V gene lookup returns CDR1 LNHNV and CDR2 YYDKDF (reference sequence). V lost 5 bases and J lost 0, with 11 bases in between. The CDR3 sequence is CATSGQGFSGNTIYF. In nucleotides, the CDR3 is TGTGCCACCAGCGGCCAGGGTTTCTCTGGAAACACCATATATTTT. Looking up the rest from reference TRBV15 and TRBJ1-3 gives the full variable domain: DAMVIQNPRYQVTQFGKPVTLSCSQTLNHNVMYWYQQKSSQAPKLLFHYYDKDFNNEADTPDNFQSRRPNTSFCFLDIRSPGLGDTAMYLCATSGQGFSGNTIYFGEGSWLTVV.

This chain uses TRBV2 with TRBJ1-1; D not certain. V gave up 6 bases and J gave up 5 bases, with 13 bases separating them. The germline V gene encodes CDR1 SNHLY and CDR2 FYNNEI. The CDR3 consists of 13 residues. CDR3 nucleotide sequence: TGTGCCAGCAGCGTGGCTTGGAGAACTGAAGCTTTCTTT. It encodes CASSVAWRTEAFF.

The V call is TRBV7-2, the J call TRBJ1-2; a weak D match, TRBD1 (6 bases). The CDR3 totals 14 residues. CDR1 SGHTA and CDR2 FQGNSA come from the germline V gene. V was clipped by 3 bases and J by 4 bases, with 12 bases between them. This CDR3 is CASSLQGRSYGYTF. CDR3 sequence (DNA): TGTGCCAGCAGCTTGCAGGGGAGAAGCTATGGCTACACCTTC.

V is TRBV7-9 and J is TRBJ2-7, with D possibly TRBD1 on 6 matching bases. Germline V lookup: CDR1 SEHNR, CDR2 FQNEAQ (reference sequence). The CDR3 has 14 amino acids. The germline V and J ends were trimmed by 1 base and 3 bases, with 10 bases remaining between them. The CDR3 reads CASSLGVRGYEQYF. Here the CDR3 DNA reads TGTGCCAGCAGCTTAGGGGTCAGGGGCTACGAGCAGTACTTC. Looking up the rest from reference TRBV7-9 and TRBJ2-7 gives the full variable domain: DTGVSQNPRHKITKRGQNVTFRCDPISEHNRLYWYRQTLGQGPEFLTYFQNEAQLEKSRLLSDRFSAERPKGSFSTLEIQRTEQGDSAMYLCASSLGVRGYEQYFGPGTRLTVT.

This chain connects TRBV19 to TRBJ1-1; 8 bases agree with TRBD1. Germline loops: CDR1 LNHDA, CDR2 SQIVND (reference sequence). The CDR3 has 17 residues. V trimming: 1 base; J trimming: 0 bases; junction bases outside the gene matches: 7. The CDR3 sequence is CASSIGTGRAMNTEAFF. The CDR3 DNA reads TGTGCCAGTAGTATAGGGACAGGGAGGGCCATGAACACTGAAGCTTTCTTT.

The chain is built from TRBV4-3 and TRBJ1-2; a possible D gene is TRBD1 (5 bases). The V gene's germline CDR1 is LGHNA and CDR2 YSLEER. V dropped 4 bases and J dropped 4 bases, with 10 bases sitting between them. This CDR3 has 13 amino acids. CDR3 region: CASSPSRGYGYTF. Here the CDR3 DNA reads TGCGCCAGCAGCCCGTCGAGGGGCTATGGCTACACCTTC.

The chain couples TRBV9 to TRBJ2-1; the D is unclear. The CDR3 totals 15 residues. Germline CDR1 reads SGDLS; CDR2 reads YYNGEE. Trimming removed 6 bases at V and 0 bases at J, with 13 bases between. DNA of the CDR3: TGTGCCAGCACCGCTTCGACCGTCTCCTACAATGAGCAGTTCTTC. It yields the protein CASTASTVSYNEQFF.

This chain joins TRBV27 and TRBJ2-1; D might be TRBD2 (6 bases). Germline V CDR1 and CDR2: MNHEY, SMNVEV (reference sequence). Deletions cut 6 bases from V and 8 bases from J, with 20 bases between. There are 15 residues in the CDR3. The CDR3: CASSPTGSVGDEQFF. The CDR3 bases are TGTGCCAGCAGCCCGACCGGGAGCGTGGGAGATGAGCAGTTCTTC.

In this sample, this clone turned up once. The CDR3 coding sequence is TGTGCCAGCAGCTCGGACAGTATAGGGATCTCCTACGAGCAGTACTTC. Residues: CASSSDSIGISYEQYF. This chain uses TRBV5-4 with TRBJ2-7, with D possibly TRBD1 on 6 matching bases. Looked up from germline, CDR1 is SGHNT and CDR2 is YYREEE (reference sequence). This CDR3 is 16 amino acids long. V lost 3 bases, J lost 0 bases, and 16 bases lay in between.